One and the same sample provided the 2 T cell receptor beta chains below, sequenced in a study of a mutant IDH1 vaccine in newly diagnosed glioma. Here immunoSEQ multiplex PCR was the method, and the copy in TCRdb shows in-frame clones only, minus some. The sample has almost 95,000 clones, roughly 91% seen once. The time point was: week 47, end of study. With topical imiquimod, each dose of the vaccine consisted of 300 ug of mutant IDH1 20-mer peptide. Their antigens are not known. The sequencing used PBMCs, collected from a glioma patient whose treatment included an IDH1 peptide vaccine. These receptors were taken from a woman between 45 and 65 years old with glioma.

This chain uses TRBV4-2 with TRBJ2-3, with TRBD2 identical over 11 bases. This CDR3 is built from 16 residues. From germline, CDR1 is LGHNA and CDR2 YNFKEQ. V was pared by 4 bases and J by 4 bases, with 7 bases of the junction left unmatched. The CDR3 spells CASSPVAGGFSDTQYF. CDR3 bases: TGTGCCAGCAGCCCGGTAGCGGGAGGGTTTTCAGATACGCAGTATTTT.

The chain carries TRBV2 and TRBJ2-1; 7 bases fit TRBD2. The germline V gene encodes CDR1 SNHLY and CDR2 FYNNEI. The CDR3 runs 19 residues. Trimming cost V 2 bases and J 4 bases; bases outside gene matches: 17. This CDR3 is CASSEKIRLAVLIYNEQFF. CDR3 in DNA: TGTGCCAGCAGTGAAAAGATTCGGCTAGCGGTCCTAATATACAATGAGCAGTTCTTC.